These 7 T cell receptor beta chains were all obtained from the same sample, sequenced in a study of T cell repertoires in cytomegalovirus infection. TCRdb reprocessed the reads with MiXCR, giving one entry per CDR3 protein. This sample carries more than 200,000 distinct CDR3 sequences, around 9% of them seen once, and the ten largest clones take less than 15%. Sequenced material: PBMCs. The receptor set was obtained from a human donor in good health (CMV status not recorded). Some clones in this sample may be carry-over from other donors' samples.

This clonotype was detected many times. The chain couples TRBV7-4 to TRBJ2-4; a weak D match, TRBD1 (5 bases). V dropped 5 bases and J dropped 6 bases, with 11 bases sitting between them. The CDR3 extends over 13 amino acids. In germline, CDR1 is SGHVT, CDR2 SQSDAQ. The CDR3 sequence: CASSAERGNIQYF. The CDR3 DNA follows: TGTGCCAGCAGCGCCGAAAGGGGAAACATTCAGTACTTC.

Ten or more counts support this clonotype. This chain links TRBV7-9 with TRBJ2-5, with TRBD1 identical over 9 bases. Germline V gene lookup returns CDR1 SEHNR and CDR2 FQNEAQ (reference sequence). The CDR3 length is 16 residues. The trim removed 5 bases at V and 1 base at J, leaving 8 bases unmatched. This chain's CDR3 is CASSNDPTGGQETQYF. The DNA of the CDR3 is TGTGCCAGCAGCAACGACCCGACAGGGGGCCAAGAGACCCAGTACTTC.

The rearrangement uses TRBV12-3 or TRBV12-4 and TRBJ1-5; a possible D gene is TRBD1 (6 bases). The CDR3 loop spans 15 amino acids. V was pared by 8 bases and J by 4 bases, with 18 bases between. CDR3 nucleotides: TGTGCCAGCGCCCTAACTGGGAGGGGGAATCAGCCCCAGCATTTT. The encoded protein is CASALTGRGNQPQHF.

This clonotype was recorded at least ten times. This sequence joins TRBV28 and TRBJ1-1; D remains unclear. The CDR3 is 13 residues long. Deletions cut 3 bases from V and 1 base from J, with 6 bases between. Germline loops: CDR1 MDHEN, CDR2 SYDVKM. In DNA, the CDR3 is TGTGCCAGCAGTTTCCCTCCGAACACTGAAGCTTTCTTT. Its protein is CASSFPPNTEAFF.

V is TRBV20-1 and J is TRBJ1-5, with TRBD1 as a possible D gene (5 bases). CDR3 length: 14 residues. The ends were cut back, 3 bases at V and 1 base at J, with 10 bases in the middle. CDR1 is DFQATT and CDR2 is SNEGSKA in the germline V gene (reference sequence). The chain's CDR3 is CSARGGTSNQPQHF. CDR3 DNA: TGCAGTGCTAGGGGTGGGACGAGCAATCAGCCCCAGCATTTT.

In this sample, this clonotype turned up many times. The rearrangement uses TRBV6-2 or TRBV6-3 and TRBJ2-2, with D tentatively TRBD1 (6 bases). The germline gives CDR1 MNHEY, CDR2 SVGEGT. Trimming pared 6 bases from V and 6 bases from J, leaving 17 bases between. CDR3 length: 15 residues. The CDR3 DNA reads as TGTGCCAGCAGCCCGCCCCAGGGGATCGCCGGGGAGCTGTTTTTT. The encoded protein is CASSPPQGIAGELFF.

This clonotype was seen a handful of times. This chain connects TRBV19 to TRBJ2-1; TRBD2 is a possible D gene (7 bases). Trimming took 3 bases from V and 4 from J, leaving 13 bases between them. This CDR3 spans 15 amino acids. Germline CDR1 LNHDA, CDR2 SQIVND (reference sequence). The CDR3 coding sequence is TGTGCCAGTAGTATGGGGGGGGGGCTGTACAATGAGCAGTTCTTC. This sequence encodes CASSMGGGLYNEQFF.